This is a list of T cell receptor beta chains from one sample in a study of early T cells in non-severe SARS-CoV-2 infection. TCRdb redid the calling of the 5' RACE reads with MiXCR, one entry per CDR3 protein. This table has about 32,000 distinct CDR3 sequences, 5% to 6.5% appearing once. The specimen was whole blood. The source is an adult who was a healthcare worker with PCR-confirmed SARS-CoV-2 infection or an uninfected control (not recorded which). Each CDR3 is given with its conserved first and last residue. The D gene is left open where the match is weak. Clone size, where shown, is once, few, many, or a class for clones that have expanded.

cdr3_nt,cdr3_aa,v_call,d_call,clone_size,j_call
TGCAGCGTTCCGGACGGGAGTGGGGCAGATACGCAGTATTTT,CSVPDGSGADTQYF,TRBV29-1,.,many,TRBJ2-3
TGTGCCAGCAGTCCTGCCGGACTAGCGGGAGGCTACGAGCAGTACTTC,CASSPAGLAGGYEQYF,TRBV28,TRBD2,few,TRBJ2-7
TGCGCCAGCAGCATAGGACAGGGGAGCAATCAGCCCCAGCATTTT,CASSIGQGSNQPQHF,TRBV4-3,TRBD1,few,TRBJ1-5
TGTGCCAGCAGCACCGGACAGACCTCTGGAAACACCATATATTTT,CASSTGQTSGNTIYF,TRBV11-2,.,many,TRBJ1-3
TGTGCCAGCAGCTCCCGGGACTCCGATTCCTACGAGCAGTACTTC,CASSSRDSDSYEQYF,TRBV7-9,.,many,TRBJ2-7
TGTGCCAGCAGCCTTGGACAGGATTATGGCTACACCTTC,CASSLGQDYGYTF,TRBV7-9,TRBD1,many,TRBJ1-2
TGTGCCACCAGTGATTTTCAGGGGGCGAACACCGGGGAGCTGTTTTTT,CATSDFQGANTGELFF,TRBV24-1,TRBD1,many,TRBJ2-2
TGTGCCAGCAGTTTCTCCGGGGGAGAATTTTGGAATGAGCAGTTCTTC,CASSFSGGEFWNEQFF,TRBV28,.,many,TRBJ2-1
TGTGCCAGCGGGACTAGCGGGAGCACAGATACGCAGTATTTT,CASGTSGSTDTQYF,TRBV6-4,TRBD2,.,TRBJ2-3
TGTGCCAGCAGCATCCGGGACAGGGGGCAGTACGAGCAGTACTTC,CASSIRDRGQYEQYF,TRBV5-4,TRBD1,many,TRBJ2-7
TGTGCCAGCAGCCTCCAGGATCCGGGACAGGGAGGCGAGCAGTACTTC,CASSLQDPGQGGEQYF,TRBV7-6,TRBD1,.,TRBJ2-7
TGCGCCAGCAGCTATAACCTAGCGCACACAGATACGCAGTATTTT,CASSYNLAHTDTQYF,TRBV10-2,.,.,TRBJ2-3
TGTGCCAGCAGCCAGGGGCAACCCTACGAGCAGTACTTC,CASSQGQPYEQYF,TRBV7-2,.,few,TRBJ2-7
TGCGCCAGCAGCCCGGGACAGGGAGGAGAAAAACTGTTTTTT,CASSPGQGGEKLFF,TRBV5-1,TRBD1,.,TRBJ1-4
TGTGCCAGCAGGGTCTCTATAGACAATGAGCAGTTCTTC,CASRVSIDNEQFF,TRBV2,.,few,TRBJ2-1
TGTGCCAGCAGCCGGACCCCACTTAACACTGAAGCTTTCTTT,CASSRTPLNTEAFF,TRBV6-2/TRBV6-3,.,many,TRBJ1-1
TGTGCCAGCAGCTTAGCGGGTGCCCAGTACCAAGAGACCCAGTACTTC,CASSLAGAQYQETQYF,TRBV7-2,.,.,TRBJ2-5
TGTGCCAGCAGCTTAGTGGGAGTCCCTTCCTACGAGCAGTACTTC,CASSLVGVPSYEQYF,TRBV11-2,.,.,TRBJ2-7
TGTGCCAGCAGCACGGACAGACCCAATCAGCCCCAGCATTTT,CASSTDRPNQPQHF,TRBV7-2,.,few,TRBJ1-5
TGCAGTGCTAGAAGGCGACAGGGCCTCAATGAGCAGTTCTTC,CSARRRQGLNEQFF,TRBV20-1,TRBD1,many,TRBJ2-1
TGTGCCAGCTCAGCCTCTCCCCCCCTTACGGGAGCGGGGAATGAGCAGTTCTTC,CASSASPPLTGAGNEQFF,TRBV18,TRBD2,.,TRBJ2-1
TGTGCCAGCAGTGACTCGGAGACCGGGGAGCTGTTTTTT,CASSDSETGELFF,TRBV6-4,.,few,TRBJ2-2
TGTGCCAGCAGCTCTACCAGCGGGATCACCGGGGAGCTGTTTTTT,CASSSTSGITGELFF,TRBV7-3,TRBD2,many,TRBJ2-2
TGTGCCAGCAGTCTCATCCCGTCCGGGACACCGAGCTCCTACGAGCAGTACTTC,CASSLIPSGTPSSYEQYF,TRBV28,.,few,TRBJ2-7
TGTGCCAGCAGCTCCCGGACTAGCGGCTATGAGCAGTTCTTC,CASSSRTSGYEQFF,TRBV11-2,TRBD2,few,TRBJ2-1
TGTGCCAGCAGTTTGTTGGACAGACGGACTGAAGCTTTCTTT,CASSLLDRRTEAFF,TRBV28,.,many,TRBJ1-1
TGTGCCAGCAGCGTAATGACAGATACGCAGTATTTT,CASSVMTDTQYF,TRBV9,.,.,TRBJ2-3
TGTGCCAGCAGTTACCGATCCGGGGGGGCGAACAATGAGCAGTTCTTC,CASSYRSGGANNEQFF,TRBV7-2,TRBD2,many,TRBJ2-1
TGTGCCAGCAGTTCAGGGTGGCGTGATGAAAAACTGTTTTTT,CASSSGWRDEKLFF,TRBV12-3/TRBV12-4,.,many,TRBJ1-4
TGTGCCAGCAGCACAAGGGAGACAGATACGCAGTATTTT,CASSTRETDTQYF,TRBV6-4,.,medium-sized,TRBJ2-3
TGTGCCAGTAAGGGGGGGAGTTGGCTCGGGACCACTGAAGCTTTCTTT,CASKGGSWLGTTEAFF,TRBV19,.,few,TRBJ1-1
TGTGCCAGCAGTTACTCCAATACAGGGTTCTACGAGCAGTACTTC,CASSYSNTGFYEQYF,TRBV6-5,.,.,TRBJ2-7
TGTGCCAGCAGCCAATTGGGACAGGCAGAGACCCAGTACTTC,CASSQLGQAETQYF,TRBV16,TRBD1,many,TRBJ2-5
TGTGCCAGCAGCTTGGCCTATGGAAACACCATATATTTT,CASSLAYGNTIYF,TRBV5-6,.,few,TRBJ1-3
TGTGCCAGCAGCGTAGTTTATGACGGGGATCAGCCCCAGCATTTT,CASSVVYDGDQPQHF,TRBV9,.,many,TRBJ1-5
TGTGCCAGCAGTTATGGGGCCCAGAACTACGAGCAGTACTTC,CASSYGAQNYEQYF,TRBV6-5,.,.,TRBJ2-7
TGTGCCAGCAGCCCGGACCGTGGCTACGAGCAGTACTTC,CASSPDRGYEQYF,TRBV7-9,.,many,TRBJ2-7
TGTGCCAGCAGCTTATCCTTGGTTGAGCAGTTCTTC,CASSLSLVEQFF,TRBV7-2,.,many,TRBJ2-1
TGTGCCAGCAGCTTGGGACAACCGCTAAACAATGAGCAGTTCTTC,CASSLGQPLNNEQFF,TRBV7-2,.,many,TRBJ2-1
TGTGCCAGCAGTCCGCCGGAACCTGTCTACAATGAGCAGTTCTTC,CASSPPEPVYNEQFF,TRBV28,.,many,TRBJ2-1
TGTGCCAGCAGGTCAAATATCGGGGGAACCACCGGGGAGCTGTTTTTT,CASRSNIGGTTGELFF,TRBV6-2/TRBV6-3,.,.,TRBJ2-2
TGCAGTGCTCGGGACCTAAGGAACACTGAAGCTTTCTTT,CSARDLRNTEAFF,TRBV20-1,.,.,TRBJ1-1
TGTGCCAGCAGCCTGGGACTAGCGGGAGCCGATGAGCAGTTCTTC,CASSLGLAGADEQFF,TRBV7-9,TRBD2,many,TRBJ2-1
TGTGCCAGCAGTTACTCGGACCTCAGACATTCACCCCTCCACTTT,CASSYSDLRHSPLHF,TRBV6-5,.,many,TRBJ1-6
TGTGCCAGCAGTCCCCGTGGTAGCGGGGCCTACGAGCAGTACTTC,CASSPRGSGAYEQYF,TRBV27,TRBD2,few,TRBJ2-7
TGTGCCAGCTCACCAATGGGGGGCCACACTGAAGCTTTCTTT,CASSPMGGHTEAFF,TRBV18,.,few,TRBJ1-1
TGTGCCAGCAACTCTTGGACCGCGGATACGCAGTATTTT,CASNSWTADTQYF,TRBV27,.,few,TRBJ2-3
TGCAGCGCGGACAGGGAGACCGGGGAGCTGTTTTTT,CSADRETGELFF,TRBV29-1,TRBD1,many,TRBJ2-2
TGTGCCAGCTCCTCTGGCGCGGAGACCCAGTACTTC,CASSSGAETQYF,TRBV2,.,medium-sized,TRBJ2-5
TGTGCCAGCAGTTACTCCGAACGGTACAATGAGCAGTTCTTC,CASSYSERYNEQFF,TRBV6-2/TRBV6-3,.,.,TRBJ2-1
TGTGCCAGCATTAAAGACCACGCGAACACCGGGGAGCTGTTTTTT,CASIKDHANTGELFF,TRBV11-2,.,many,TRBJ2-2
TGCAGCGTTGATGGGATATCTAACTATGGCTACACCTTC,CSVDGISNYGYTF,TRBV29-1,.,many,TRBJ1-2
TGTGCCAGTGGCTCAGGAACTAGCCAAATCCAAGAGACCCAGTACTTC,CASGSGTSQIQETQYF,TRBV19,.,many,TRBJ2-5
TGTGCCAGCAGCGGGCGGGACACTCAGCCCCAGCATTTT,CASSGRDTQPQHF,TRBV12-3/TRBV12-4,.,many,TRBJ1-5
TGTGCCAGCAGCCAAGATAGACACAGGGAGTCCTACGAGCAGTACTTC,CASSQDRHRESYEQYF,TRBV14,.,many,TRBJ2-7
TGTGCCAGCAGCTTAGTACAGGGGGCCACCTACAATGAGCAGTTCTTC,CASSLVQGATYNEQFF,TRBV11-2,TRBD1,few,TRBJ2-1
TGTGCCAGCAGTATGGAGCAGATAAGCTACAATGAGCAGTTCTTC,CASSMEQISYNEQFF,TRBV28,.,many,TRBJ2-1
TGTGCCAGCAGCCCCGCAGGGGTCTCAAGCGATGAGCAGTTCTTC,CASSPAGVSSDEQFF,TRBV7-9,.,many,TRBJ2-1
TGTGCCAGCAGCCCGGAGACTAGCGGGAGTTTTACCTACGAGCAGTACTTC,CASSPETSGSFTYEQYF,TRBV6-9,TRBD2,.,TRBJ2-7